The text below deals with one TCR beta chain. Its antigen is not identified. This sample was taken from a study of cytomegalovirus exposure and HLA in healthy donors. Overall study findings and caveats: The study put under 200 TCR beta chains on its list as cytomegalovirus-associated.

Amplification used 60 Vbeta primers and 13 Jbeta primers. Here immunoSEQ multiplex PCR was the method, and the copy in TCRdb shows in-frame clones only, minus some. This table holds some 120,000 clones, 74% found once. CDR1 is MNHEY and CDR2 is SVGAGI in the germline V gene. Trimming cost V 2 bases and J 5 bases, with 12 bases left between them. The CDR3 runs 14 residues. This TCR was sampled from a human donor in good health. Sequenced input: PBMCs. This rearrangement joins TRBV6-5 to TRBJ1-1, with unresolved D. The CDR3 sequence: CASSYGGRKTEAFF. The CDR3 coding sequence is TGTGCCAGCAGTTACGGAGGGCGGAAGACTGAAGCTTTCTTT.